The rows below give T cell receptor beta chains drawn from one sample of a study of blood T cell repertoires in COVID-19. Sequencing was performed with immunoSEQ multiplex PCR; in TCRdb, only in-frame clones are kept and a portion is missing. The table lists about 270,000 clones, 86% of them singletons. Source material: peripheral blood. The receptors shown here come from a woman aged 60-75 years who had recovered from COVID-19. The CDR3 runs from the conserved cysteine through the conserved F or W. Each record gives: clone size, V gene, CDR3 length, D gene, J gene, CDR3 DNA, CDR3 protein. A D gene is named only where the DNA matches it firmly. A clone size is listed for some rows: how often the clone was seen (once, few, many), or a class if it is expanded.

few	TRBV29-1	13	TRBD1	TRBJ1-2	TGCAGCGGATTGACAGGGGACCTTTATGGCTACACCTTC	CSGLTGDLYGYTF
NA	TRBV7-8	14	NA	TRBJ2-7	TGTGCCAGCAGCCCGTGGAGGGGACTCAACGAGCAGTACTTC	CASSPWRGLNEQYF
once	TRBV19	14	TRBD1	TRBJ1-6	TGTGCCAGTAGGGAACAGGGGCACAATTCACCCCTCCACTTT	CASREQGHNSPLHF
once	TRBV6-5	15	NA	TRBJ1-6	TGTGCCAGCAGTAAGACCGGGACTTTAAATTCACCCCTCCACTTT	CASSKTGTLNSPLHF
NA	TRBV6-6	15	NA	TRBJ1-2	TGTGCCAGCACCATTACCCCACAAGCTAACTATGGCTACACCTTC	CASTITPQANYGYTF
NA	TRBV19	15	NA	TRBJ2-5	TGTGCCAGTAGTATAGATCTTTCAGGGTATGAGACCCAGTACTTC	CASSIDLSGYETQYF
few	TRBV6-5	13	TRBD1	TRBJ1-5	TGTGCCAGCACCGACAGGGCCGGTCAGCCCCAGCATTTT	CASTDRAGQPQHF
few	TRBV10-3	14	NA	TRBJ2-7	TGTGCCATCAGTGGGGGCGGCACCTCCTACGAGCAGTACTTC	CAISGGGTSYEQYF
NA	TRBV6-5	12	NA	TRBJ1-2	TGTGCCAGCAGTCGAGATATCTATGGCTACACCTTC	CASSRDIYGYTF
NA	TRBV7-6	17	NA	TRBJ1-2	TGTGCCAGCAGCTCGTTAGGTGGCAGGGAGGGTCACTATGGCTACACCTTC	CASSSLGGREGHYGYTF
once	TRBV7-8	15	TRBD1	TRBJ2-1	TGTGCCAGCAGCCCCCCGGGACAGGGGCGTCATGAGCAGTTCTTC	CASSPPGQGRHEQFF
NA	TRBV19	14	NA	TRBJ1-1	TGTGCCAGTAGTATAAGGGCAGGGGTCACTGAAGCTTTCTTT	CASSIRAGVTEAFF
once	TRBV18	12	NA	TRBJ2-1	TGTGCCAGCTCACCCCCCGGCGGCGATCCGTTCTTC	CASSPPGGDPFF
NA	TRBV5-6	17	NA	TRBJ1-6	TGTGCCAGCAGCTCCAGGAGGGGAAGCTCCTATAATTCACCCCTCCACTTT	CASSSRRGSSYNSPLHF
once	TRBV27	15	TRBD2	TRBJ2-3	TGTGCCAGCAGTTTAGCGGGGGGGTATATAGATACGCAGTATTTT	CASSLAGGYIDTQYF
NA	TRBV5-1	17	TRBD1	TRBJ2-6	TGCGCCAGCAGCTTACAGGGGGTCCTCTCTGGGGCCAACGTCCTGACTTTC	CASSLQGVLSGANVLTF
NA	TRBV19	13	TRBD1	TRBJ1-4	TGTGCCACCGGTTACAGGGGTGACGAAAAACTGTTTTTT	CATGYRGDEKLFF
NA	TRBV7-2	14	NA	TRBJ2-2	TGTGCCAGCAGCTTGGTGCTAGACGGCGGGGAGCTGTTTTTT	CASSLVLDGGELFF
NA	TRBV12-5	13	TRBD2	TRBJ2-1	TGTGCTAGTGGTTCTCTAGCGGGGGGGCATAAAGTCTTC	CASGSLAGGHKVF
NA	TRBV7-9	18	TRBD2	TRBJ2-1	TGTGCCAGCAGCTCCTCCCGGACTAGCGGAGCGTCCTACGATGAGCAGTTCTTC	CASSSSRTSGASYDEQFF
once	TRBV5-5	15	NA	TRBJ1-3	TGTGCCAGCAGCCCTTACGGGGGTTCTGGAAACACCATATATTTT	CASSPYGGSGNTIYF
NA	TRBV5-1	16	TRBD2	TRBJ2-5	TGCGCCAGCAGCATCCCTAGCGGGGGGCCGGAAGAGACCCAGTACTTC	CASSIPSGGPEETQYF
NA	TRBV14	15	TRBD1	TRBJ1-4	TGTGCCAGCAGCCTCAACAGGGGGCGTACTGAAAAACTGTTTTTT	CASSLNRGRTEKLFF
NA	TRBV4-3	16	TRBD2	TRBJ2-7	TGCGCCAGCAGCCAAGACACTAGCGGGGGATCCTACGAGCAGTACTTC	CASSQDTSGGSYEQYF
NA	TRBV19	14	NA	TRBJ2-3	TGTGCCAGTAGTACAGGGGCCGGGGCAGATACGCAGTATTTT	CASSTGAGADTQYF
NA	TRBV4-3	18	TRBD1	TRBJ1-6	TGCGCCAGCAGCCAAGATCTTGGGTTACCCAGGGGGAATTCACCCCTCCACTTT	CASSQDLGLPRGNSPLHF
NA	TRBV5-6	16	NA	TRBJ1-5	TGTGCCAGCAGCTCGGAGGGGGGGGCCGACAATCAGCCCCAGCATTTT	CASSSEGGADNQPQHF
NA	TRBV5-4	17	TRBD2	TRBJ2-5	TGTGCCAGCAGCCGACTAGCGGGGGGCCTGCCTCAAGAGACCCAGTACTTC	CASSRLAGGLPQETQYF
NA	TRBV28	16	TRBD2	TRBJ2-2	TGTGCCAGCAGTTTAGCCCTAGCGGGGGGAACCGGGGAGCTGTTTTTT	CASSLALAGGTGELFF
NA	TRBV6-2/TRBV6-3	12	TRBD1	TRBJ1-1	TGTGCCAGCAGTCTCGGGACAGGGGAAGCTTTCTTT	CASSLGTGEAFF
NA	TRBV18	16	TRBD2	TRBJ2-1	TGTGCCAGCTCACCCCCTAAGACTAGCGGGATCAATGAGCAGTTCTTC	CASSPPKTSGINEQFF
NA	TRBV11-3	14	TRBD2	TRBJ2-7	TGTGCCAGCACCCGACTAGCGGGGGACCACGAGCAGTACTTC	CASTRLAGDHEQYF
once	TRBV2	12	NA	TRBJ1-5	TGTGCCAGCACCTATAGCAATCAGCCCCAGCATTTT	CASTYSNQPQHF
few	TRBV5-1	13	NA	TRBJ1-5	TGCGCCAGCAGCTTGGTGACAGATCAGCCCCAGCATTTT	CASSLVTDQPQHF
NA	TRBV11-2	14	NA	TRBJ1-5	TGTGCCAGCAGCCCGGGACTTACTAATCAGCCCCAGCATTTT	CASSPGLTNQPQHF